Sequencing of this T cell receptor beta chain was carried out in a study of identical twins. TCRdb ran MiXCR on the 5' RACE reads and lists one entry per CDR3 protein. In the table there are around 1.7 million distinct CDR3 sequences, around 33% of which are singletons. This CDR3 has 21 residues. CDR1 and CDR2 (germline): SGHAT, FQDESV (reference sequence). V lost 1 base to trimming and J lost 3 bases; unmatched junction nucleotides: 20. Comment on this clonotype: Its antigen is not known.

Whole-study findings and limits: Cross-sectional statistics underpinned the conclusions; the same donors were not followed.

This TCR derives from a newborn girl in good health. The chain is built from TRBV11-1 and TRBJ2-4; 8 bases line up with TRBD1. Source material: cord blood. The CDR3 bases are TGTGCCAGCAGCTTAGTTTTGGGGGACAGGTTTGTCCCCTGGGGCAAAAACATTCAGTACTTC. Protein sequence: CASSLVLGDRFVPWGKNIQYF. Complete variable domain (other parts from reference TRBV11-1 and TRBJ2-4): EAEVAQSPRYKITEKSQAVAFWCDPISGHATLYWYRQILGQGPELLVQFQDESVVDDSQLPKDRFSAERLKGVDSTLKIQPAELGDSAMYLCASSLVLGDRFVPWGKNIQYFGAGTRLSVL.